The 24 T cell receptor beta chains given below trace back to one sample, sequenced in a study of blood T cell repertoires in COVID-19. The method was immunoSEQ multiplex PCR; TCRdb's version includes in-frame clones alone and lacks a portion of them. The top ten clones hold roughly 13% of a sample with 70,000 or so clones, 80% of them seen once. The material sequenced was peripheral blood. The receptors originated from a man aged 50-60 years with COVID-19, enrolled during active disease.

The chain recombines TRBV5-1 with TRBJ1-1, with TRBD1 matching 7 bases. The CDR3 contains 15 residues. V was clipped by 6 bases and J by 1 base; unmatched bases: 9. Germline V CDR1 and CDR2: SGHRS, YFSETQ. DNA of the CDR3: TGCGCCAGCAAGTTTATGACAGGGCAGAACACTGAAGCTTTCTTT. This encodes CASKFMTGQNTEAFF.

CDR3: CASSPSGRPGELFF. The CDR3 nucleotides are TGTGCCAGCTCACCTAGCGGGAGGCCCGGGGAGCTGTTTTTT. This chain joins TRBV18 and TRBJ2-2; 10 bases map to TRBD2. With V trimmed by 3 bases and J by 6 bases, 1 base remained unmatched. The CDR3 contains 14 residues. Germline V gene data show CDR1 as KGHSH and CDR2 as LQKENI.

The chain carries TRBV28 and TRBJ1-4; perhaps TRBD1 as D (6 bases). The CDR3 consists of 16 residues. The V gene's germline CDR1 is MDHEN and CDR2 SYDVKM. V was shortened by 5 bases and J by 5 bases, with 18 bases between the two germline ends. The CDR3 DNA sequence: TGTGCCAGCAGTACTCAAACTACAGGGATAAATGAAAAACTGTTTTTT. Amino acids: CASSTQTTGINEKLFF.

The rearrangement uses TRBV11-2 and TRBJ2-1; maybe TRBD2 (6 bases). Trimming took off 6 bases at V and 0 bases at J, with 12 bases between the two ends. The CDR3 consists of 15 residues. The germline CDR1 and CDR2 sequences are SGHAT and FQNNGV. The CDR3 loop reads CASRSGPNSYNEQFF. The CDR3 DNA reads as TGTGCCAGCAGGAGCGGGCCCAACTCCTACAATGAGCAGTTCTTC.

V and J are TRBV11-2 and TRBJ1-1, with 9 nucleotides matching TRBD1. Unmatched junction bases numbered 9, after V lost 5 bases and J lost 2 bases. CDR1 is SGHAT, CDR2 FQNNGV, per germline. CDR3 length: 16 amino acids. The CDR3 DNA reads as TGTGCCAGCAGCCCCCGCATGGACAGGGGAAACACTGAAGCTTTCTTT. This translates into CASSPRMDRGNTEAFF.

The V gene is TRBV9, the J gene TRBJ2-6; tentatively, D is TRBD2 (6 bases). V lost 5 bases, J lost 0 bases, and 21 bases lay in between. There are 19 residues in the CDR3. In germline, CDR1 is SGDLS, CDR2 YYNGEE. The CDR3 DNA is TGTGCCAGCAGTCAAAACCAGGGACTCCTACTCTCTGGGGCCAACGTCCTGACTTTC. It specifies CASSQNQGLLLSGANVLTF.

The CDR3 reads CAWSPLGQGRSGYTF. For the CDR3, the DNA is TGTGCCTGGAGTCCTCTGGGACAGGGGAGATCTGGCTACACCTTC. The V call is TRBV30, the J call TRBJ1-2, with 10 bases fitting TRBD1. CDR3 size: 15 residues. From germline, CDR1 is GTSNPN and CDR2 SVGIG (reference sequence). The V segment lost 2 bases and the J segment 7 bases; nucleotides outside the gene matches: 10.

V gene TRBV3-1 (or the pseudogene TRBV3-2) combines with J gene TRBJ2-1; 14 positions agree with TRBD2. CDR1 LGHDT and CDR2 YNNKEL come from the germline V gene (reference sequence). After removal of 0 bases from V and 12 bases from J, the junction contained 4 bases not matched to a gene. This CDR3 has 15 residues. The CDR3 spells CASSQDGTSGSRQFF. The CDR3 DNA reads as TGTGCCAGCAGCCAAGATGGGACTAGCGGGAGTAGGCAGTTCTTC.

This chain links TRBV5-5 with TRBJ1-1; the match to TRBD1 covers 9 bases. The CDR3 loop spans 15 amino acids. V lost 1 base and J lost 1; bases outside the gene matches: 2. Germline V gene data show CDR1 as SGHKS and CDR2 as YYEKEE (reference sequence). As DNA, the CDR3 is TGTGCCAGCAGCTTGTCGGGACAGGGGAACACTGAAGCTTTCTTT. Its translation is CASSLSGQGNTEAFF.

In regard to this clone: This sample includes further DNA sequences coding for the same CDR3. This sequence joins TRBV7-2 and TRBJ2-5; D might be TRBD2 (5 bases). V lost 2 bases to trimming and J lost 1 base, with 8 bases between them. The germline CDR1 and CDR2 sequences are SGHTA and FQGNSA. The CDR3 sequence is 14 residues long. The CDR3 spells CASSLSGIQETQYF. As DNA, the CDR3 is TGTGCCAGCAGCTTATCCGGGATCCAAGAGACCCAGTACTTC.

This chain connects TRBV28 to TRBJ2-2; D is possibly TRBD2 (5 bases). The CDR3 covers 17 residues. Trimming removed 4 bases at V and 4 bases at J, with 19 bases between. Germline CDR1 is MDHEN and CDR2 is SYDVKM. CDR3 protein: CASSSLGVGVVTGELFF. Here the CDR3 DNA reads TGTGCCAGCAGTTCCCTCGGGGTTGGCGTTGTCACCGGGGAGCTGTTTTTT.

CDR3 residues: CASSHTLRMRNEQFF. The DNA of the CDR3 is TGCGCCAGCAGCCATACATTGCGGATGAGGAATGAGCAGTTCTTC. This chain links TRBV23-1 with TRBJ2-1; D gene ambiguous. TRBV23-1 is labeled an ORF, and its function is uncertain. This CDR3 has 15 amino acids. The V gene lost 6 bases and the J gene lost 7 bases, with 19 bases spanning the gap.

This clone has just a few counts. J is TRBJ2-2 and V is TRBV5-8, with TRBD1 as a possible D gene (5 bases). The V end was cut by 4 bases, the J end by 6 bases, with 10 bases between. Germline V gene sequence: CDR1 SGHTS, CDR2 YDEGEE. The CDR3 loop spans 13 amino acids. This CDR3 reads CASSPKGSGELFF. The CDR3 bases are TGTGCCAGCAGCCCCAAGGGGTCCGGGGAGCTGTTTTTT. The variable domain in full, with the rest retrieved from reference TRBV5-8 and TRBJ2-2, is EAGVTQSPTHLIKTRGQQATLRCSPISGHTSVYWYQQALGLGLQFLLWYDEGEERNRGNFPPRFSGRQFPNYSSELNVNALELEDSALYLCASSPKGSGELFFGEGSRLTVL.

The rearrangement uses TRBV6-1 and TRBJ1-1; no definite D call. V shed 2 bases and J shed 5 bases, with 12 bases lying between them. The CDR3 covers 14 residues. Germline-derived CDR1 and CDR2 are MNHNS and SASEGT. CDR3 loop: CASSESGSGTEAFF. The CDR3 DNA sequence: TGTGCCAGCAGTGAAAGCGGGAGCGGAACTGAAGCTTTCTTT.

The J gene is TRBJ2-1, the V gene TRBV24-1; 8 bases are a match to TRBD2. The germline gives CDR1 KGHDR, CDR2 SFDVKD. The CDR3 length is 15 residues. Trimming took 4 bases from V and 6 from J; bases not matched to a gene: 7. CDR3 loop: CATSDPPGRANEQFF. The DNA of the CDR3 is TGTGCCACCAGTGACCCCCCCGGGAGGGCCAATGAGCAGTTCTTC.

The genes are TRBV19 and TRBJ2-2, with 8 nucleotides matching TRBD1. Per germline, CDR1 LNHDA and CDR2 SQIVND (reference sequence). The CDR3 extends over 17 amino acids. The V and J ends lost 3 bases and 2 bases, in that order; junction bases with no gene match: 8. CDR3 amino acids: CASSIGGTGQNTGELFF. The CDR3 nucleotides are TGTGCCAGTAGTATTGGGGGGACAGGTCAAAACACCGGGGAGCTGTTTTTT.

The V gene is TRBV6-5, the J gene TRBJ2-1, with a possible D match to TRBD2 (6 bases). Trimming left V 0 bases short and J 7 bases short, with 16 bases between. Germline assignment: CDR1 MNHEY and CDR2 SVGAGI. The CDR3 is made up of 16 amino acids. This chain's CDR3 is CASSYSFREMNNEQFF. The DNA for the CDR3 is TGTGCCAGCAGTTACTCTTTTCGGGAGATGAATAATGAGCAGTTCTTC.

The chain is built from TRBV28 and TRBJ2-7, with D possibly being TRBD1 (6 bases). The CDR3 is 15 residues long. V lost 5 bases to trimming and J lost 5 bases, with 19 bases between them. Per germline, CDR1 MDHEN and CDR2 SYDVKM. CDR3 DNA: TGTGCCAGCAGTGCACTTACAGGGAGTGAGGACGAGCAGTACTTC. This translates into CASSALTGSEDEQYF.

This chain links TRBV2 with TRBJ1-1; no definite D call. Germline lookup yields CDR1 SNHLY and CDR2 FYNNEI. Trimming took off 4 bases at V and 1 base at J, with 7 bases between the two ends. This CDR3 is built from 13 residues. CDR3 sequence reads: CASSAQWNTEAFF. The CDR3 bases are TGTGCCAGCAGTGCGCAGTGGAACACTGAAGCTTTCTTT.

The chain is built from TRBV27 and TRBJ1-2, with 9 positions matching TRBD1. Per germline, CDR1 MNHEY and CDR2 SMNVEV (reference sequence). J was trimmed by 4 bases and V by 10 bases; bases with no gene match: 10. This CDR3 is built from 14 residues. The CDR3: CATRGTGRGYGYTF. CDR3 nucleotides: TGTGCCACCAGGGGGACAGGGCGGGGCTATGGCTACACCTTC.

V usage is TRBV9 and J usage is TRBJ2-5, with D tentatively TRBD2 (5 bases). From germline, CDR1 is SGDLS and CDR2 YYNGEE. The CDR3 sequence is 14 residues long. With 4 bases removed from V and 1 base from J, the gap between germline ends came to 11 bases. The DNA of the CDR3 is TGTGCCAGCAGCCCGGACTGGGCCCAAGAGACCCAGTACTTC. This translates into CASSPDWAQETQYF.

V is TRBV6-5 and J is TRBJ1-5; possible D gene TRBD1, 5 bases. Germline assignment: CDR1 MNHEY and CDR2 SVGAGI. Trimming took 2 bases from V and 7 from J, leaving 6 bases between them. CDR3 length equals 12 residues. The CDR3 region is CASSYGGQPQHF. The CDR3 DNA reads TGTGCCAGCAGTTACGGGGGGCAGCCCCAGCATTTT.

This clone is categorized as medium-sized. The chain carries TRBV21-1 and TRBJ2-4; the tabulated D call, TRBD1, remains unverified against the DNA. TRBV21-1 is a pseudogene segment. The CDR3 contains 11 residues. CDR3 in DNA: TGTCGGGCAGGGGGCCCAAACATTCAGTACTTC. Translated, it gives CRAGGPNIQYF.

This rearrangement joins TRBV4-2 to TRBJ2-3; TRBD2 matches 7 bases. With 6 bases clipped from V and 4 bases from J, the junction kept 13 bases outside the gene matches. This CDR3 has 16 residues. Germline assignment: CDR1 LGHNA and CDR2 YNFKEQ. The CDR3 reads CASSPTGREYADTQYF. The CDR3 DNA reads TGTGCCAGCAGTCCCACTGGGCGGGAGTACGCAGATACGCAGTATTTT.